This is a list of T cell receptor beta chains from one sample in a study of T cell responses to AZD1222 COVID-19 vaccine. Assay: immunoSEQ multiplex PCR; the TCRdb copy retains only in-frame clones and omits some. The sample lists 140,000 to 150,000 clones, roughly 89% seen once, with roughly 5.6% in the top ten. Here the sequenced sample was peripheral blood, taken on day 0 of AZD1222 vaccination. The source is an adult in good health. Both conserved end residues are part of each CDR3. Rows give clone size only sometimes, using once, few, many, or a class for an expanded clone.

TRBV6-1 | NA | CASSESTGGDEKLFF
TRBV3-1/TRBV3-2 | NA | CASSPPDLSGANVLTF
TRBV6-2/TRBV6-3 | once | CASSVRDSDQPQHF
TRBV9 | NA | CASSLTDFTDTQYF
TRBV19 | NA | CASSKGGSEQFF
TRBV12-5 | NA | CASGSPFNEQFF
TRBV28 | NA | CASGTSLRREQFF
TRBV12-5 | NA | CASALRVTNQPQHF
TRBV2 | NA | CASTGGINANTRELFF
TRBV19 | NA | CASSMGQGTFSNQPQHF
TRBV7-3 | few | CASSLAGGPFNEQFF
TRBV11-2 | once | CASRGIGGRGYTF
TRBV5-4 | NA | CASSLGAAGEKLFF
TRBV5-4 | NA | CASSLDSYNEQFF
TRBV4-1 | NA | CASSPGTQIHQPQHF